A selection of T cell receptor beta chains follows, all from one sample in a study of blood T cell repertoires in COVID-19. Clones were sequenced by immunoSEQ multiplex PCR, and TCRdb holds only the in-frame ones, with some missing. The sample contains 9,500 to 11,000 clones, 70% to 90% of which appear only once. Material for sequencing was peripheral blood. Receptors originate from a man in his forties or fifties with active COVID-19. Both conserved end residues are part of each CDR3. Each record gives: D gene, J gene, clone size, V gene, CDR3 DNA, CDR3 protein. A D gene is named only where the DNA matches it firmly. Only part of the rows carry a size: once, few, many, or a class if the clone is expanded.

.,TRBJ1-6,.,TRBV2,TGTGCCAGCAGCCCCGGGCCACCCGGAGGAAATTCACCCCTCCACTTT,CASSPGPPGGNSPLHF
TRBD1,TRBJ2-7,few,TRBV6-5,TGTGCCAGCAGTATAACCGGGACAGGGAAAGACGAGCAGTACTTC,CASSITGTGKDEQYF
.,TRBJ2-7,.,TRBV3-1/TRBV3-2,TGTGCCAGCAGTCAGACACCGGGACTCAGAAGCTCCTACGAGCAGTACTTC,CASSQTPGLRSSYEQYF
TRBD1,TRBJ2-7,.,TRBV4-1,TGCGCCAGCAGTGGGGCAGGGGGCGTCTACGAGCAGTACTTC,CASSGAGGVYEQYF
.,TRBJ2-7,.,TRBV2,TGTGCCAGCAGAGCAGGGGTCGCCTACGAGCAGTACTTC,CASRAGVAYEQYF
.,TRBJ2-2,.,TRBV7-9,TGTGCCAGCAGCTTATTACCTGGCAGGGGGGATACCGGGGAGCTGTTTTTT,CASSLLPGRGDTGELFF
.,TRBJ2-7,.,TRBV14,TGTGCCAGCAGCCCGACAGGTAGGGGATACGAGCAGTACTTC,CASSPTGRGYEQYF
.,TRBJ2-3,.,TRBV13,TGTGCCAGCAGCTTAGGCAGCGTTAGCACAGATACGCAGTATTTT,CASSLGSVSTDTQYF
.,TRBJ1-1,.,TRBV7-9,TGTGCCAGCAGCTTAGTTGGGGCGACGGAGGCTTTCTTT,CASSLVGATEAFF
TRBD1,TRBJ2-7,.,TRBV11-2,TGTGCCAGCAGCCTTCCGGGACAGGGGTACTTAGGCGGCTACGAGCAGTACTTC,CASSLPGQGYLGGYEQYF
.,TRBJ2-3,.,TRBV27,TGTGCCAGCAGTTATACGAGCGAAGATACGCAGTATTTT,CASSYTSEDTQYF
.,TRBJ1-2,few,TRBV10-1,TGCGCCAGCAGCCAGGGGCTGGACTATGGCTACACCTTC,CASSQGLDYGYTF
TRBD1,TRBJ2-7,.,TRBV29-1,TGCAGCGTTGAAACACAGGGGGTGACCTACGAGCAGTACTTC,CSVETQGVTYEQYF
TRBD1,TRBJ2-1,.,TRBV6-5,TGTGCCAGCAGCGGGACAGGGTCATACAATGAGCAGTTCTTC,CASSGTGSYNEQFF
TRBD1,TRBJ2-2,medium-sized,TRBV7-3,TGTGCCAGCAGCTCAGGACAGGGGGCGGTCACCGGGGAGCTGTTTTTT,CASSSGQGAVTGELFF
.,TRBJ2-7,.,TRBV11-2,TGTGCCAGCAGCTTAGGGGGGGTACGGTCCTACGAGCAGTACTTC,CASSLGGVRSYEQYF
.,TRBJ1-5,.,TRBV4-1,TGCGCCAGCAGCCACCCCTCATCTGAGGCAGTGGCAGGGTATAGCAATCAGCCCCAGCATTTT,CASSHPSSEAVAGYSNQPQHF
.,TRBJ2-2,medium-sized,TRBV28,TGTGCCAGCAGTTCCCATACAGATATAAACACCGGGGAGCTGTTTTTT,CASSSHTDINTGELFF
.,TRBJ1-2,.,TRBV11-1,TGTGCCAGCAGCCCCACGGAGGGGATCTATGGCTACACCTTC,CASSPTEGIYGYTF